This T cell receptor beta chain was captured in a study of cytomegalovirus exposure and HLA in healthy donors. Concerning this clone itself: Its antigen is not known.

The PCR ran on 60 Vbeta and 13 Jbeta primers. Produced via immunoSEQ multiplex PCR; TCRdb's table is partial and in-frame only. The sample has 95,000 or so clones, about three quarters seen once. The junction had 6 bases not matched to a gene; V was cut back by 5 bases and J by 3 bases. This CDR3 has 16 residues. The germline V gene has CDR1 MGHRA and CDR2 YSYEKL. Study outcomes and limitations: Immune exposure was documented only through CMV serostatus. Accurate prediction of most subjects' HLA-A and HLA-B alleles from TCR beta sequences was reported.

The sequenced sample was PBMCs. This chain uses TRBV4-1 with TRBJ2-3, with 12 bases lining up with TRBD2. The sequence was collected from a woman aged 45-59 years in good health and CMV-seropositive. CDR3 amino acids: CASSDPSGRVTDTQYF. The CDR3 DNA reads TGCGCCAGCAGCGATCCTAGCGGGAGGGTTACAGATACGCAGTATTTT.